This T cell receptor beta chain was recorded in a study of blood T cell repertoires in COVID-19. This CDR3 region has 17 residues. Trimming removed 4 bases at V and 1 base at J, with 15 bases between. The germline V gene has CDR1 SGHNT and CDR2 YYREEE (reference sequence). Some clones are missing from TCRdb's copy, which holds only in-frame ones; the method was immunoSEQ multiplex PCR. This table has 110,000 to 150,000 clones, around nine tenths appearing once. This sequence joins TRBV5-4 and TRBJ1-6, with D perhaps TRBD1 (6 bases). Specimen: peripheral blood. This receptor was obtained from a man aged 55-75 years with active or convalescent COVID-19. The CDR3, as DNA: TGTGCCAGCAGCCGCGAGCAGGGGTCTTCCTATAATTCACCCCTCCACTTT. It yields the protein CASSREQGSSYNSPLHF. The full variable domain, in which reference TRBV5-4 and TRBJ1-6 provide the parts outside the CDR3, is ETGVTQSPTHLIKTRGQQVTLRCSSQSGHNTVSWYQQALGQGPQFIFQYYREEENGRGNFPPRFSGLQFPNYSSELNVNALELDDSALYLCASSREQGSSYNSPLHFGNGTRLTVT.